This TCR beta chain was identified during a study of T cell changes during pregnancy in multiple sclerosis. Profiled with immunoSEQ multiplex PCR; TCRdb holds only in-frame clones, not every one. The sample contains 100,000 or so clones, 75% to 95% of which appear only once. This clonotype was sampled from a female donor with multiple sclerosis, enrolled in a pregnancy study. Material: peripheral blood, obtained in the second trimester of pregnancy.

CDR3 residues: CASSLASVQETQYF. For the CDR3, the DNA is TGTGCCAGCAGCTTAGCGTCAGTCCAAGAGACCCAGTACTTC. The chain links TRBV7-2 to TRBJ2-5; D unresolved. This CDR3 has 14 residues. The V end lost 0 bases, the J end lost 1 base, and 6 bases lay between the germline ends. Germline assignment: CDR1 SGHTA and CDR2 FQGNSA.